The 8 T cell receptor beta chains reported below all come from one sample, sequenced in a study of T cell repertoires in cytomegalovirus infection (dated by TCRdb to about 2019). The antigens of these receptors remain unknown. The instrument given in TCRdb is Illumina HiSeq 1500. TCRdb reran the public reads through fastp at Q25 and MiXCR, keeping productive beta chains. Rows matching on CDR3 protein sequence are summarized as one entry with the most common DNA and genes. The sample contains fewer than 1,000,000 distinct CDR3 sequences, roughly 30% of them found a single time. The top ten constitute 13% of the sample. This sample's treatment or condition label indicates: in vitro stimulation with specific CMV peptide epitopes to enrich CMV-specific T cells. The source was cultured CD8+ T cells from PBMCs, collected from culture after CMV antigen stimulation. The source of these receptors is a human donor in good health (CMV status not recorded). Some clones in this sample may be carry-over from other donors' samples.

The V call is TRBV5-5, the J call TRBJ1-2; D is unresolved. The CDR3 has 13 residues. The V gene's germline CDR1 is SGHKS and CDR2 YYEKEE (reference sequence). Trimming removed 2 bases at V and 8 bases at J, with 13 bases between. The CDR3 coding sequence is TGTGCCAGCAGCTTTGCAAGGGAATACGGCTACACCTTC. The encoded protein is CASSFAREYGYTF.

A few counts support this clonotype. The rearrangement uses TRBV4-2 and TRBJ2-1; the D gene is possibly TRBD2 (6 bases). V lost 4 bases, J lost 0 bases, and 16 bases lay in between. The CDR3 totals 17 residues. Looked up from germline, CDR1 is LGHNA and CDR2 is YNFKEQ. CDR3 in DNA: TGTGCCAGCAGCCTTACGGCGGGGTCGAGCTCCTACAATGAGCAGTTCTTC. As protein: CASSLTAGSSSYNEQFF.

This clonotype has at least ten counts. The CDR3 loop reads CASSLGEVRVVSYNSPLHF. As DNA, the CDR3 is TGTGCCAGCAGCTTAGGGGAGGTTCGGGTAGTCTCCTATAATTCACCCCTCCACTTT. This rearrangement joins TRBV7-6 to TRBJ1-6; D gene ambiguous. CDR3 length: 19 residues. V gave up 1 base and J gave up 0 bases, with 16 bases separating them. Germline lookup yields CDR1 SGHVS and CDR2 FNYEAQ. The whole variable domain, remainder taken from reference TRBV7-6 and TRBJ1-6, is GAGVSQSPRYKVTKRGQDVALRCDPISGHVSLYWYRQALGQGPEFLTYFNYEAQQDKSGLPNDRFSAERPEGSISTLTIQRTEQRDSAMYRCASSLGEVRVVSYNSPLHFGNGTRLTVT.

The J gene is TRBJ2-3, the V gene TRBV10-3; D perhaps matches TRBD2 (5 bases). This CDR3 is 18 amino acids long. Trimming stripped 3 bases from V and 2 bases from J, with 21 bases between. Germline V gene lookup returns CDR1 ENHRY and CDR2 SYGVKD. The CDR3 nucleotides read TGTGCCATCAGTGAAGGACCGTCATCGGAGAGGGTCACAGATACGCAGTATTTT. Translated, it gives CAISEGPSSERVTDTQYF.

This clonotype turned up a few times. V and J are TRBV23-1 and TRBJ2-1, with D tentatively TRBD2 (5 bases). TRBV23-1 is placed among ORFs of uncertain function. V was trimmed by 2 bases and J by 0 bases, leaving 14 bases between them. The CDR3 sequence is 17 residues long. The CDR3 sequence: CASSQMISGSSYNEQFF. DNA for the CDR3: TGCGCCAGCAGTCAAATGATAAGCGGCAGCTCCTACAATGAGCAGTTCTTC.

The chain carries TRBV12-3 or TRBV12-4 and TRBJ1-3; no reliable D call. This CDR3 is 15 amino acids long. Trimming shortened V by 6 bases and J by 0 bases, and 12 bases separated the two germline ends. Written as DNA, the CDR3 is TGTGCCAGCAGAGGCTACACAGACTCTGGAAACACCATATATTTT. Translation gives CASRGYTDSGNTIYF.

This clonotype was observed many times. The CDR3 sequence is CANFRDRELNTEAFF. The CDR3 nucleotides are TGTGCCAACTTCCGGGACAGAGAGTTGAACACTGAAGCTTTCTTT. J is TRBJ1-1 and V is TRBV27, with TRBD1 matching 7 bases. Trimming cost V 10 bases and J 0 bases; bases outside gene matches: 11. Germline assignment: CDR1 MNHEY and CDR2 SMNVEV (reference sequence). The CDR3 has 15 amino acids.

The gene calls are TRBV4-1 and TRBJ2-5; TRBD1 aligns across 8 bases. Germline CDR1 MGHRA, CDR2 YSYEKL. The CDR3 runs to 20 residues. V lost 2 bases to trimming and J lost 2 bases; unmatched junction nucleotides: 19. This chain's CDR3 is CASSQLTLGDRRVGQETQYF. CDR3 nucleotide sequence: TGCGCCAGCAGCCAATTGACCCTGGGGGACAGGCGAGTCGGTCAAGAGACCCAGTACTTC.